The 13 T cell receptor beta chains in this list originate from one sample, sequenced in a study of a mutant IDH1 vaccine in newly diagnosed glioma. The repertoire was sequenced with immunoSEQ multiplex PCR; TCRdb's copy has only in-frame clones and lacks some. This sample carries tens of thousands of clones, less than 85% of them seen once, and the ten largest clones take approximately 3.3%. The antigens these receptors bind are not known. Indicated time point: week 5, during vaccination. Every single dose of the vaccine, 300 ug of mutant IDH1 20-mer peptide, came with topical imiquimod. The starting material was PBMCs, obtained from a glioma patient whose treatment included an IDH1 peptide vaccine. Receptor source: a woman aged 18-30 years with glioma. Some clones in this sample may be carry-over from other donors' samples.

The chain employs TRBV6-5 and TRBJ1-2; the match to TRBD1 covers 7 bases. CDR1 is MNHEY, CDR2 SVGAGI, per germline. With V trimmed by 5 bases and J by 4 bases, 7 bases remained unmatched. CDR3 length equals 14 residues. The CDR3 reads CASSRGQLSYGYTF. CDR3 nucleotides: TGTGCCAGCAGTCGGGGACAGTTAAGCTATGGCTACACCTTC.

V gene TRBV7-7 combines with J gene TRBJ1-1, with D unresolved. The germline CDR1 and CDR2 sequences are SSHAT and FNYEAQ (reference sequence). The CDR3 has 13 residues. Trimming cost V 5 bases and J 0 bases, with 7 bases left between them. The CDR3 here is CASSRTMNTEAFF. As DNA, the CDR3 is TGTGCCAGCAGCCGGACCATGAACACTGAAGCTTTCTTT. The full variable domain, rest sourced from reference TRBV7-7 and TRBJ1-1, is GAGVSQSPRYKVTKRGQDVTLRCDPISSHATLYWYQQALGQGPEFLTYFNYEAQPDKSGLPSDRFSAERPEGSISTLTIQRTEQRDSAMYRCASSRTMNTEAFFGQGTRLTVV.

The J gene is TRBJ1-1, the V gene TRBV4-3, with TRBD1 as a possible D gene (6 bases). V lost 2 bases and J lost 1, with 8 bases in between. CDR3 length: 14 residues. CDR1 is LGHNA, CDR2 YSLEER, per germline. CDR3 bases: TGCGCCAGCAGCCAATTGGGACAGAACACTGAAGCTTTCTTT. It codes for CASSQLGQNTEAFF.

The CDR3 bases are TGTGCCAGCAGTGATATCTACAATGAGCAGTTCTTC. Its protein product is CASSDIYNEQFF. The chain carries TRBV6-1 and TRBJ2-1; D call uncertain. In germline, CDR1 is MNHNS, CDR2 SASEGT. This CDR3 has 12 amino acids. The V end was cut by 3 bases, the J end by 3 bases, with 3 bases between.

This chain uses TRBV27 with TRBJ2-7; D perhaps matches TRBD2 (6 bases). V dropped 5 bases and J dropped 0 bases, with 14 bases sitting between them. Per germline, CDR1 MNHEY and CDR2 SMNVEV (reference sequence). The CDR3 loop spans 15 amino acids. The CDR3 spells CASSREDGSSYEQYF. The CDR3 DNA reads TGTGCCAGCAGTAGGGAAGACGGGAGCTCCTACGAGCAGTACTTC.

The J gene is TRBJ1-1, the V gene TRBV25-1; tentative D call: TRBD1 (5 bases). CDR3 length: 14 residues. Germline V gene sequence: CDR1 MGHDK, CDR2 SYGVNS. V was shortened by 1 base and J by 5 bases, with 11 bases between the two germline ends. CDR3 residues: CASSEWGEGTEAFF. The CDR3 DNA reads as TGTGCCAGCAGTGAATGGGGGGAGGGGACTGAAGCTTTCTTT.

The chain is built from TRBV29-1 and TRBJ2-1; TRBD2 agrees at 7 bases. Germline V gene data show CDR1 as SQVTM and CDR2 as ANQGSEA. Trimming at V came to 6 bases and at J to 9 bases, leaving 11 bases not matched to a gene. The CDR3 totals 13 residues. CDR3 in DNA: TGCAGCGTGGGAGGGTGGGGGATCGGTGAGCAGTTCTTC. Translating it yields CSVGGWGIGEQFF.

This sequence joins TRBV6-5 and TRBJ1-4; D unclear. CDR1 and CDR2 (germline): MNHEY, SVGAGI. The V end lost 6 bases, the J end lost 8 bases, and 19 bases lay between the germline ends. There are 15 residues in the CDR3. The CDR3 protein is CASRDAALGWEKLFF. The CDR3 nucleotides are TGTGCCAGCAGAGACGCCGCTTTGGGCTGGGAAAAACTGTTTTTT.

The rearrangement uses TRBV7-2 and TRBJ2-5, with TRBD2 as a possible D gene (6 bases). The CDR3 contains 14 residues. The V gene's germline CDR1 is SGHTA and CDR2 FQGNSA. Trimming took off 3 bases at V and 5 bases at J, with 13 bases between the two ends. The CDR3 nucleotides are TGTGCCAGCAGCTTTCGAGCGGGCTCGGAGACCCAGTACTTC. Amino acids: CASSFRAGSETQYF.

This clone was observed a few times. The gene calls are TRBV7-6 and TRBJ2-7, with 8 bases matching TRBD1. The trim removed 5 bases at V and 3 bases at J, leaving 3 bases unmatched. The CDR3 length is 13 residues. Germline values: CDR1 SGHVS, CDR2 FNYEAQ. CDR3 protein: CASSITGGYEQYF. CDR3 in DNA: TGTGCCAGCAGCATCACAGGGGGCTACGAGCAGTACTTC.

This sequence joins TRBV13 and TRBJ1-6; 8 bases match TRBD1. Germline values: CDR1 PRHDT, CDR2 FYEKMQ (reference sequence). The V segment lost 3 bases and the J segment 9 bases; nucleotides outside the gene matches: 4. The CDR3 runs to 14 residues. The CDR3 here is CASSFDRGISPLHF. The CDR3 bases are TGTGCCAGCAGCTTTGACAGGGGCATTTCACCCCTCCACTTT. The full variable domain, in which reference TRBV13 and TRBJ1-6 provide the parts outside the CDR3, is AAGVIQSPRHLIKEKRETATLKCYPIPRHDTVYWYQQGPGQDPQFLISFYEKMQSDKGSIPDRFSAQQFSDYHSELNMSSLELGDSALYFCASSFDRGISPLHFGNGTRLTVT.

This chain connects TRBV4-2 to TRBJ2-5; 14 bases line up with TRBD2. Per germline, CDR1 LGHNA and CDR2 YNFKEQ. The CDR3 runs to 16 residues. After removal of 0 bases from V and 4 bases from J, the junction contained 1 base not matched to a gene. DNA of the CDR3: TGTGCCAGCAGCCAAGATGGACTAGCGGGAGGAGAGACCCAGTACTTC. This sequence encodes CASSQDGLAGGETQYF.

There are a few counts of this clone. DNA for the CDR3: TGTGCCAGCAGCTTACTGGGCGGAACCTACGAGCAGTACTTC. It yields the protein CASSLLGGTYEQYF. V and J are TRBV7-8 and TRBJ2-7; D gene ambiguous. Deletions cut 2 bases from V and 2 bases from J, with 10 bases between. The CDR3 contains 14 residues. In germline, CDR1 is SGHVS, CDR2 FQNEAQ.